Following are 9 T cell receptor beta chains from one sample sequenced in a study of T cells in Graves' hyperthyroidism and ophthalmopathy. Regions amplified from RNA transcripts were the TCR beta CDR3 regions. RT-PCR in the first round (using the HTBI primer set) targeted the TCR CDR3. TCRdb used MiXCR to reprocess the multiplex PCR reads, holding one entry per CDR3 protein. This table has roughly 840,000 distinct CDR3 sequences, over 35% appearing once. Sequencing was carried out using blood. These receptors were obtained from a man aged 18 to 30 with Graves' hyperthyroidism.

The rearrangement joins TRBV7-8 to TRBJ1-2; TRBD1 might be the D (5 bases). The CDR3 loop spans 15 amino acids. The germline V and J ends were trimmed by 5 bases and 3 bases, with 16 bases remaining between them. Germline-derived CDR1 and CDR2 are SGHVS and FQNEAQ. The CDR3 loop reads CASSPPPGLHYGYTF. The CDR3 DNA reads TGTGCCAGCAGCCCACCTCCGGGACTACACTATGGCTACACCTTC.

This clonotype was recorded at least ten times. V and J are TRBV15 and TRBJ2-5; possibly TRBD2 for D (5 bases). Looked up from germline, CDR1 is LNHNV and CDR2 is YYDKDF (reference sequence). Trimming took 5 bases from V and 5 from J, leaving 18 bases between them. This CDR3 contains 15 residues. For the CDR3, the DNA is TGTGCCACCAGCTCCCGAGGGAAGGCGGCGGAGACCCAGTACTTC. Translating gives CATSSRGKAAETQYF.

To note about this clonotype: A much larger clonotype is one base distant, so this may be a read error. V and J are TRBV7-9 and TRBJ2-7; no definite D call. V dropped 3 bases and J dropped 6 bases, with 15 bases sitting between them. There are 14 residues in the CDR3. CDR1 is SEHNR, CDR2 FQNEAQ, per germline (reference sequence). The CDR3 region is CASSLGSSWSEQYF. CDR3 coding DNA: TGTGCCAGCAGCTTGGGCAGCTCATGGTCCGAGCAGTACTTC.

This clonotype was counted ten times or more. This chain connects TRBV29-1 to TRBJ1-1; D is perhaps TRBD1 (5 bases). The CDR3 is 14 residues long. Germline V gene sequence: CDR1 SQVTM, CDR2 ANQGSEA. V lost 5 bases to trimming and J lost 2 bases, with 15 bases between them. In nucleotides, the CDR3 is TGCAGCGTTCGAACACCGGGGCTAAACACTGAAGCTTTCTTT. Protein sequence: CSVRTPGLNTEAFF.

A word on this clonotype: This may arise from a read error, as a much more abundant clone is one base away. V gene TRBV9 combines with J gene TRBJ2-7; 8 bases map to TRBD1. Germline values: CDR1 SGDLS, CDR2 YYNGEE. The CDR3 is made up of 15 amino acids. Trimming cost V 0 bases and J 2 bases; bases outside gene matches: 4. This CDR3 is CASSVGQGIAYEQYF. The CDR3, as DNA: TGTGCCAGCAGCGTAGGACAGGGGATCGCCTACGAGCAGTACTTC.

The chain uses TRBV10-3 and TRBJ1-2; 7 bases are shared with TRBD1. The CDR3 sequence is 13 residues long. Per the germline V gene, CDR1 is ENHRY and CDR2 is SYGVKD. J gave up 0 bases and V 11 bases, and 6 bases lay outside the gene matches. The CDR3 coding sequence is TGTGCCGTGGCTGACAGGGCTAACTATGGCTACACCTTC. Protein product: CAVADRANYGYTF.

The chain has TRBV7-8 and TRBJ2-5, with D hard to call. Germline V gene sequence: CDR1 SGHVS, CDR2 FQNEAQ. V shed 2 bases and J shed 3 bases, with 10 bases lying between them. This CDR3 contains 14 residues. CDR3 nucleotides: TGTGCCAGCAGCTTAAGCCTGTCGGAAGAGACCCAGTACTTC. Amino acid sequence: CASSLSLSEETQYF.

This chain links TRBV10-3 with TRBJ1-5; D gene uncertain. The ends were cut back, 10 bases at V and 5 bases at J, with 21 bases in the middle. Germline CDR1 and CDR2: ENHRY and SYGVKD. CDR3 length equals 15 residues. CDR3 sequence reads: CASSERAHADQPQHF. The CDR3 DNA is TGTGCCAGCAGCGAAAGGGCACACGCTGATCAGCCCCAGCATTTT.

At least ten counts were recorded for this clonotype. The rearrangement joins TRBV15 to TRBJ2-6; D is perhaps TRBD1 (6 bases). The CDR3 spans 16 residues. Per germline, CDR1 LNHNV and CDR2 YYDKDF (reference sequence). V lost 5 bases and J 3 bases, leaving 14 bases between the germline ends. The CDR3 DNA follows: TGTGCCACCAGCCTATACCGGACAGTTGGGGCCAACGTCCTGACTTTC. Its translation is CATSLYRTVGANVLTF.